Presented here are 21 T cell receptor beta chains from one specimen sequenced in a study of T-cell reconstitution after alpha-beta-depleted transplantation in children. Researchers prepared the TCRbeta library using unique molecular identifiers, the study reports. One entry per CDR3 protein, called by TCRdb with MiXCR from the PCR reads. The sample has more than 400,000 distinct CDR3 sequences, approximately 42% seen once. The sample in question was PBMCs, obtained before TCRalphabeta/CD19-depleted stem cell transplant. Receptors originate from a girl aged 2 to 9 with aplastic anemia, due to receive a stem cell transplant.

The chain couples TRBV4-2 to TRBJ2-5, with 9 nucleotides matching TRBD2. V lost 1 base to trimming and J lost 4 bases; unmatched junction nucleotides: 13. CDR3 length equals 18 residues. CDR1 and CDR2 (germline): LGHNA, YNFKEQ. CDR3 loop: CASSQGSGGTFLGETQYF. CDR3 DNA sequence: TGTGCCAGCAGCCAAGGTAGCGGGGGCACCTTCCTCGGAGAGACCCAGTACTTC.

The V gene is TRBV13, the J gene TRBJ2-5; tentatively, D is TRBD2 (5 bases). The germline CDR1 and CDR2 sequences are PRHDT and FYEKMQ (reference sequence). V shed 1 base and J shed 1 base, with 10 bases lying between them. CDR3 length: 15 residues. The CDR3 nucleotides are TGTGCCAGCAGCTTAGCGTCGGGGATCCAAGAGACCCAGTACTTC. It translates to CASSLASGIQETQYF. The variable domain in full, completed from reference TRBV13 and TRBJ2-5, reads AAGVIQSPRHLIKEKRETATLKCYPIPRHDTVYWYQQGPGQDPQFLISFYEKMQSDKGSIPDRFSAQQFSDYHSELNMSSLELGDSALYFCASSLASGIQETQYFGPGTRLLVL.

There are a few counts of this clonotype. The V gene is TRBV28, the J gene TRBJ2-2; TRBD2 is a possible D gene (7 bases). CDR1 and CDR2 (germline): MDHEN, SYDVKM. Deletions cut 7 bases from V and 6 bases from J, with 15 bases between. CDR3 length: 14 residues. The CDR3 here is CASKGGPSAGELFF. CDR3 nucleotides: TGTGCCAGCAAGGGGGGGCCTAGCGCCGGGGAGCTGTTTTTT.

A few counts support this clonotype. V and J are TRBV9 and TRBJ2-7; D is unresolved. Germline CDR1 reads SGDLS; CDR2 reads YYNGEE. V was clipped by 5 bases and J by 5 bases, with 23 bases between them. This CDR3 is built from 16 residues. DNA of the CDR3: TGTGCCAGCAGTCGTTCGGGTGAAGGGCTCGCTGACGAGCAGTACTTC. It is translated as CASSRSGEGLADEQYF.

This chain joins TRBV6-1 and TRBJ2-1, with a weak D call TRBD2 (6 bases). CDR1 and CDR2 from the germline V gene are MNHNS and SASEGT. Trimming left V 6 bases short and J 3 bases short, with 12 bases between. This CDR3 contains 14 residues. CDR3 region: CASRISGNYNEQFF. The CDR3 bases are TGTGCCAGCAGAATTAGCGGCAACTACAATGAGCAGTTCTTC.

The CDR3 region is CAGTSDKHSYNEQFF. For the CDR3, the DNA is TGTGCCGGAACTAGCGACAAACACTCCTACAATGAGCAGTTCTTC. The chain carries TRBV2 and TRBJ2-1; TRBD2 agrees at 7 bases. V was clipped by 11 bases and J by 0 bases; unmatched bases: 10. The CDR3 has 15 amino acids. CDR1 SNHLY and CDR2 FYNNEI come from the germline V gene.

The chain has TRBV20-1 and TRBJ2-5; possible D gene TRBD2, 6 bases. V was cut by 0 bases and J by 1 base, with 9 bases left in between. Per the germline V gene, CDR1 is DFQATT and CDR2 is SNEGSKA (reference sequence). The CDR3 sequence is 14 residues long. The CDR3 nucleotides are TGCAGTGCTAGAGACGGGGGATCCCAAGAGACCCAGTACTTC. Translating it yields CSARDGGSQETQYF.

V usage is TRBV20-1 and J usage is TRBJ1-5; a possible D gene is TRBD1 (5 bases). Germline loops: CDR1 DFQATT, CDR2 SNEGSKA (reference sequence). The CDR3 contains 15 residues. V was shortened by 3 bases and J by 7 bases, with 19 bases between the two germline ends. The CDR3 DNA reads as TGCAGTGCTAGCCCCCCGGGGGAGGTTGGGCAGCCCCAGCATTTT. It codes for CSASPPGEVGQPQHF.

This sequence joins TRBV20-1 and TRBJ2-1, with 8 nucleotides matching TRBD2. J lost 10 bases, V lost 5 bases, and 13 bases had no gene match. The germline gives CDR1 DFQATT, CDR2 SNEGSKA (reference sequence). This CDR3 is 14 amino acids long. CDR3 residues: CSAPRLASSSEQFF. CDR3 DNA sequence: TGCAGTGCTCCCCGACTAGCGTCATCTTCGGAGCAGTTCTTC.

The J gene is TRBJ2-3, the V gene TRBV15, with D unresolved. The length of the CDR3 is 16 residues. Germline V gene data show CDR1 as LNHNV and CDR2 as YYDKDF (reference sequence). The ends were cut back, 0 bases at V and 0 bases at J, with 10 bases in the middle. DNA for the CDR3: TGTGCCACCAGCAGAGAGGAAGGAAGGAGCACAGATACGCAGTATTTT. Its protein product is CATSREEGRSTDTQYF. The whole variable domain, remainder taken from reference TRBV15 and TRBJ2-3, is DAMVIQNPRYQVTQFGKPVTLSCSQTLNHNVMYWYQQKSSQAPKLLFHYYDKDFNNEADTPDNFQSRRPNTSFCFLDIRSPGLGDTAMYLCATSREEGRSTDTQYFGPGTRLTVL.

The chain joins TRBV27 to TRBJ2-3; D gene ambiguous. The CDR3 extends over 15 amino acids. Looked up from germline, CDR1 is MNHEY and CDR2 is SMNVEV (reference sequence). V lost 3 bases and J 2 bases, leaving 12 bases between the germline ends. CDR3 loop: CASSLSLSVTDTQYF. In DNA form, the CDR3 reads TGTGCCAGCAGTTTGTCGTTATCGGTCACAGATACGCAGTATTTT.

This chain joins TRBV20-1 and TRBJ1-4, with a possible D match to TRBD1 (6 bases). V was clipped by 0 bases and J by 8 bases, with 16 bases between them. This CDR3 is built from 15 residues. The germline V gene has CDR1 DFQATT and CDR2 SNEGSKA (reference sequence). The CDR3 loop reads CSARDPGQPYEKLFF. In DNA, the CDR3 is TGCAGTGCTAGAGATCCCGGACAGCCCTACGAAAAACTGTTTTTT.

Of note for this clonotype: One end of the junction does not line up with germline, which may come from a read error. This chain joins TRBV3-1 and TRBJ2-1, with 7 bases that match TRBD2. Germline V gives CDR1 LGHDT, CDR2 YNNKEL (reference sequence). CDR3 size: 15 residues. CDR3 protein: CASSQTLSRGNEQLF. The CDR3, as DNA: TGTGCCAGCAGCCAAACCCTATCGCGGGGGAATGAGCAGCTCTTC.

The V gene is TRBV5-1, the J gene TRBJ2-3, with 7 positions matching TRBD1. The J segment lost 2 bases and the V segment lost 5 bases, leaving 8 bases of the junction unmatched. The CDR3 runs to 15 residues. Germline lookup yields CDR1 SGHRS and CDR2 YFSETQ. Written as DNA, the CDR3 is TGCGCCAGCAGTGCAACGGGACAGATCACAGATACGCAGTATTTT. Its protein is CASSATGQITDTQYF.

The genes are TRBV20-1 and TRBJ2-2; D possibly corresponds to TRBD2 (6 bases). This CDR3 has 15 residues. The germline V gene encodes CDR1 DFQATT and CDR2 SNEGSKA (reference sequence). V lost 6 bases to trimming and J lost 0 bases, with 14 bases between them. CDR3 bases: TGCAGTGCCCCGAGGCGGGGTGCGAACACCGGGGAGCTGTTTTTT. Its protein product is CSAPRRGANTGELFF.

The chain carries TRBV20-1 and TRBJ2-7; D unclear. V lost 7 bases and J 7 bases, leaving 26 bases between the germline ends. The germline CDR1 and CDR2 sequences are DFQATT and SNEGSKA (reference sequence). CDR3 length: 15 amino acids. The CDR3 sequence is CSVKESFGNLREQYF. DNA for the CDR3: TGCAGTGTTAAGGAAAGTTTCGGTAATCTTCGGGAGCAGTACTTC.

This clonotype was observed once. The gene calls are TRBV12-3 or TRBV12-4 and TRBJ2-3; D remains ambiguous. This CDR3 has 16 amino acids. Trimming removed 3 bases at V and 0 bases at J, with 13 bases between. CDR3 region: CASSFWLPGSTDTQYF. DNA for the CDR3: TGTGCCAGCAGTTTTTGGTTACCGGGTAGCACAGATACGCAGTATTTT.

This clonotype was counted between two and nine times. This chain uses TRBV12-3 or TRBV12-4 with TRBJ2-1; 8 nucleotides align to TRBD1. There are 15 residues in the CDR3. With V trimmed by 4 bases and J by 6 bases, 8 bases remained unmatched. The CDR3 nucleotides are TGTGCCAGCAGTTCAGGACAGGGCACTATCAATGAGCAGTTCTTC. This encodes CASSSGQGTINEQFF.

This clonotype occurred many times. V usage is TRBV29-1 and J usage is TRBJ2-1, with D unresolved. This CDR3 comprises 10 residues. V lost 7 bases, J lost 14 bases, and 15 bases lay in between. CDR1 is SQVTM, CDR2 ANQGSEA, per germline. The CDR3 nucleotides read TGCAGCGGCAAGCAGGACCGGGAGTTCTTC. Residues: CSGKQDREFF.

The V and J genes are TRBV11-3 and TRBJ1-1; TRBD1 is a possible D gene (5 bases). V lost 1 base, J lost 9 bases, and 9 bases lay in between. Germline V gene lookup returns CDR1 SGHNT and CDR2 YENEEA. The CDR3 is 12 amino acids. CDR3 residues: CASSLGGTKAFF. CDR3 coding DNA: TGTGCCAGCAGCTTAGGAGGGACCAAAGCTTTCTTT.

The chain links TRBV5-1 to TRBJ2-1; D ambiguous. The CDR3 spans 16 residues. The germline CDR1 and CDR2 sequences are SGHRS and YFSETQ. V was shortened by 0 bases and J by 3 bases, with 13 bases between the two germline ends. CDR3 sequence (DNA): TGCGCCAGCAGCTTGGGAGAGTCGGGCAGCTACAATGAGCAGTTCTTC. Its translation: CASSLGESGSYNEQFF.